The 15 T cell receptor beta chains below come from one sample, sequenced in a study of blood T cell repertoires in COVID-19. Generated by immunoSEQ multiplex PCR, the TCRdb table keeps only in-frame clones and is missing some. The repertoire holds about 120,000 clones, with roughly 89% as singletons. The sequenced material came from peripheral blood. Receptor source: a woman aged 60-75 years with COVID-19, enrolled during active disease.

The chain uses TRBV7-9 and TRBJ1-1; perhaps TRBD1 as D (5 bases). The CDR3 totals 14 residues. V was shortened by 1 base and J by 5 bases, with 11 bases between the two germline ends. Germline CDR1 reads SEHNR; CDR2 reads FQNEAQ (reference sequence). CDR3 residues: CASSLENGGTEAFF. CDR3 nucleotides: TGTGCCAGCAGCTTAGAGAACGGGGGGACTGAAGCTTTCTTT.

This chain joins TRBV5-6 and TRBJ1-2; TRBD1 matches 8 bases. CDR1 and CDR2 (germline): SGHDT, YYEEEE. This CDR3 contains 16 residues. V shed 4 bases, J shed 4 bases, and the junction held 12 bases outside the gene matches. The CDR3 DNA reads as TGTGCCAGCAGCGAACCGACAGGGGTACGGATCTATGGCTACACCTTC. Translating it yields CASSEPTGVRIYGYTF.

This rearrangement joins TRBV7-2 to TRBJ2-5, with D tentatively TRBD1 (6 bases). This CDR3 region has 13 residues. Germline V gives CDR1 SGHTA, CDR2 FQGNSA. The V and J ends lost 5 bases and 3 bases respectively, with 10 bases between them. The CDR3 loop is CASSRDNKETQYF. CDR3 sequence (DNA): TGTGCCAGCAGCCGGGACAACAAAGAGACCCAGTACTTC. Supplemented by reference TRBV7-2 and TRBJ2-5, the full variable domain reads GAGVSQSPSNKVTEKGKDVELRCDPISGHTALYWYRQSLGQGLEFLIYFQGNSAPDKSGLPSDRFSAERTGGSVSTLTIQRTQQEDSAVYLCASSRDNKETQYFGPGTRLLVL.

This clone occurred once. The chain employs TRBV30 and TRBJ2-1, with 7 bases identical to TRBD1. Germline V gene lookup returns CDR1 GTSNPN and CDR2 SVGIG (reference sequence). The CDR3 loop spans 11 amino acids. Trimming removed 3 bases from V and 7 bases from J; junction bases left unmatched: 0. For the CDR3, the DNA is TGTGCCTGGAGACAGGGGAATGAGCAGTTCTTC. It is translated as CAWRQGNEQFF.

This clone was seen more than once but under ten times. The genes are TRBV12-3 or TRBV12-4 and TRBJ2-6; TRBD1 matches 7 bases. The CDR3 runs to 13 residues. The CDR3 is CAIDRAGANVLTF. CDR3 DNA: TGTGCGATCGACAGGGCTGGGGCCAACGTCCTGACTTTC.

This clone was recorded only once. The rearrangement joins TRBV2 to TRBJ1-5; D might be TRBD1 (6 bases). The germline V gene has CDR1 SNHLY and CDR2 FYNNEI. This CDR3 comprises 16 residues. Trimming cost V 2 bases and J 6 bases, with 17 bases left between them. The CDR3 sequence: CASSEFAGVRGQPQHF. Here the CDR3 DNA reads TGTGCCAGCAGTGAATTTGCAGGGGTACGGGGTCAGCCCCAGCATTTT. Based on the CDR3 plus reference TRBV2 and TRBJ1-5, the full variable domain is EPEVTQTPSHQVTQMGQEVILRCVPISNHLYFYWYRQILGQKVEFLVSFYNNEISEKSEIFDDQFSVERPDGSNFTLKIRSTKLEDSAMYFCASSEFAGVRGQPQHFGDGTRLSIL.

The J gene is TRBJ2-5, the V gene TRBV20-1; 8 nucleotides align to TRBD2. The CDR3 has 13 residues. V shed 3 bases and J 5 bases; nucleotides not matched to a gene: 5. Germline CDR1 is DFQATT and CDR2 is SNEGSKA (reference sequence). The CDR3 nucleotides are TGCAGTGCTAGTTCGGGGGGGCGGGAGACCCAGTACTTC. Protein sequence: CSASSGGRETQYF.

This clone was recorded once. The V call is TRBV29-1, the J call TRBJ1-2; D remains ambiguous. CDR1 is SQVTM, CDR2 ANQGSEA, per germline. The ends were cut back, 2 bases at V and 8 bases at J, with 9 bases in the middle. The length of the CDR3 is 11 residues. The CDR3 DNA is TGCAGCGTTGAACTGGCAGGAGGCTACACCTTC. Protein: CSVELAGGYTF.

The genes are TRBV7-9 and TRBJ1-6, with D perhaps TRBD1 (6 bases). The V gene's germline CDR1 is SEHNR and CDR2 FQNEAQ (reference sequence). The V end lost 5 bases, the J end lost 8 bases, and 13 bases lay between the germline ends. The CDR3 consists of 14 residues. This CDR3 is CASSAGGGYSPLHF. CDR3 nucleotides: TGTGCCAGCAGCGCCGGGGGGGGCTATTCACCCCTCCACTTT. The variable domain in full, completed from reference TRBV7-9 and TRBJ1-6, reads DTGVSQNPRHKITKRGQNVTFRCDPISEHNRLYWYRQTLGQGPEFLTYFQNEAQLEKSRLLSDRFSAERPKGSFSTLEIQRTEQGDSAMYLCASSAGGGYSPLHFGNGTRLTVT.

The rearrangement links TRBV30 to TRBJ2-7, with TRBD1 matching 11 bases. Trimming at V came to 3 bases and at J to 2 bases, leaving 12 bases not matched to a gene. The CDR3 covers 17 residues. CDR1 and CDR2 (germline): GTSNPN, SVGIG (reference sequence). The chain's CDR3 is CAWRRDRGTSGTYEQYF. The DNA for the CDR3 is TGTGCCTGGAGAAGGGACAGGGGGACTAGTGGAACCTACGAGCAGTACTTC.

The chain carries TRBV5-6 and TRBJ1-4, with D unresolved. In germline, CDR1 is SGHDT, CDR2 YYEEEE. The ends were cut back, 4 bases at V and 8 bases at J, with 15 bases in the middle. CDR3 length equals 14 residues. The CDR3 loop is CASSLGWGAEKLFF. The CDR3 coding sequence is TGTGCCAGCAGCCTCGGTTGGGGAGCGGAAAAACTGTTTTTT.

The chain carries TRBV7-9 and TRBJ1-4; weak D call: TRBD1 (5 bases). V was pared by 3 bases and J by 8 bases, with 13 bases between. CDR1 is SEHNR and CDR2 is FQNEAQ in the germline V gene (reference sequence). The CDR3 runs to 14 residues. The CDR3 sequence: CASSFGQGKEKLFF. As DNA, the CDR3 is TGTGCCAGCAGCTTCGGGCAGGGAAAGGAAAAACTGTTTTTT.

The rearrangement joins TRBV18 to TRBJ1-4, with D perhaps matching TRBD1 (6 bases). V lost 1 base to trimming and J lost 8 bases, with 14 bases between them. Germline V gene lookup returns CDR1 KGHSH and CDR2 LQKENI. This CDR3 spans 15 amino acids. CDR3 in amino acids: CASSPLQGWEEKLFF. CDR3 DNA sequence: TGTGCCAGCTCACCACTACAGGGTTGGGAAGAAAAACTGTTTTTT.

This sequence joins TRBV10-3 and TRBJ2-5; TRBD1 aligns across 8 bases. The V segment lost 10 bases and the J segment 0 bases; nucleotides outside the gene matches: 10. The CDR3 extends over 15 amino acids. Germline V CDR1 and CDR2: ENHRY, SYGVKD. CDR3 sequence reads: CATRGGTGYQETQYF. CDR3 nucleotide sequence: TGTGCCACTCGTGGCGGGACAGGTTACCAAGAGACCCAGTACTTC.

The chain carries TRBV18 and TRBJ1-4; 7 bases map to TRBD1. Looked up from germline, CDR1 is KGHSH and CDR2 is LQKENI. The CDR3 totals 15 residues. Trimming at V came to 5 bases and at J to 8 bases, leaving 11 bases not matched to a gene. The chain's CDR3 is CASSTATGLVEKLFF. The CDR3 bases are TGTGCCAGCTCAACCGCGACAGGGCTAGTGGAAAAACTGTTTTTT.